The entry below gives a single T cell receptor (beta chain) sequence along with its context. Assay used: immunoSEQ multiplex PCR; TCRdb lists only in-frame clones, some missing. This table holds roughly 250,000 clones, 88% found once. In germline, CDR1 is LGHNT, CDR2 FRNRAP. The CDR3 is made up of 14 amino acids. V shed 6 bases and J 1 base; nucleotides not matched to a gene: 3. This specimen comes from a study of blood T cell repertoires in COVID-19. The chain carries TRBV12-5 and TRBJ2-5; 9 bases align to TRBD2. The TCR sequence derives from a woman aged 25 to 45 with acute or convalescent COVID-19. Sequencing was performed on peripheral blood. CDR3 loop: CASGRTSAQETQYF. CDR3 in DNA: TGTGCTAGTGGCCGGACTAGCGCCCAAGAGACCCAGTACTTC. The full variable domain, rest sourced from reference TRBV12-5 and TRBJ2-5, is DARVTQTPRHKVTEMGQEVTMRCQPILGHNTVFWYRQTMMQGLELLAYFRNRAPLDDSGMPKDRFSAEMPDATLATLKIQPSEPRDSAVYFCASGRTSAQETQYFGPGTRLLVL.